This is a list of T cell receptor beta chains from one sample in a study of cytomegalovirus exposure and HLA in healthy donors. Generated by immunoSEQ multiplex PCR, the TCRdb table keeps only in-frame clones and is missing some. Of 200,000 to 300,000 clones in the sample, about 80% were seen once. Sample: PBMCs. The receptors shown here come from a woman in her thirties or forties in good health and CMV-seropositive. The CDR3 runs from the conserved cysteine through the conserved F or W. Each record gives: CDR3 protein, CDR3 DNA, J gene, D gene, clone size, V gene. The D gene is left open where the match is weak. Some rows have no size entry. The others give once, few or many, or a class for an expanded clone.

cdr3_aa: CASSERKGRRGTEAFF; cdr3_nt: TGCGCCAGCAGTGAGCGCAAGGGGAGGCGTGGGACTGAAGCTTTCTTT; j_call: TRBJ1-1; d_call: .; clone_size: .; v_call: TRBV10-1
cdr3_aa: CASSSSSVEFF; cdr3_nt: TGTGCCAGCAGCTCCTCTAGCGTAGAGTTCTTC; j_call: TRBJ2-1; d_call: .; clone_size: few; v_call: TRBV11-3
cdr3_aa: CASRQGVPIAKNIQYF; cdr3_nt: TGTGCCAGCAGGCAGGGGGTGCCGATAGCCAAAAACATTCAGTACTTC; j_call: TRBJ2-4; d_call: TRBD1; clone_size: .; v_call: TRBV28
cdr3_aa: CSVLGGGGADTEAFF; cdr3_nt: TGCAGCGTCCTTGGGGGTGGGGGCGCAGACACTGAAGCTTTCTTT; j_call: TRBJ1-1; d_call: .; clone_size: few; v_call: TRBV29-1
cdr3_aa: CASRGAGANVLTF; cdr3_nt: TGTGCCAGCAGAGGGGCTGGGGCCAACGTCCTGACTTTC; j_call: TRBJ2-6; d_call: .; clone_size: .; v_call: TRBV6-5
cdr3_aa: CASSSQPGEPNIQYF; cdr3_nt: TGTGCCAGCAGCTCGCAACCAGGGGAGCCAAACATTCAGTACTTC; j_call: TRBJ2-4; d_call: .; clone_size: .; v_call: TRBV7-2
cdr3_aa: CASSFRGGNTIYF; cdr3_nt: TGTGCCAGCAGTTTTAGGGGTGGAAACACCATATATTTT; j_call: TRBJ1-3; d_call: .; clone_size: once; v_call: TRBV6-5
cdr3_aa: CASSVGGGTQETQYF; cdr3_nt: TGTGCCAGCAGCGTAGGCGGAGGGACCCAAGAGACCCAGTACTTC; j_call: TRBJ2-5; d_call: .; clone_size: .; v_call: TRBV9
cdr3_aa: CASSPGQSTDTQYF; cdr3_nt: TGTGCCAGCAGCCCTGGACAGAGCACAGATACGCAGTATTTT; j_call: TRBJ2-3; d_call: .; clone_size: .; v_call: TRBV2
cdr3_aa: CASSKADSTHFTNYGYTF; cdr3_nt: TGTGCCAGCAGCAAGGCGGACAGCACCCACTTTACTAACTATGGCTACACCTTC; j_call: TRBJ1-2; d_call: .; clone_size: .; v_call: TRBV21-1
cdr3_aa: CAWIGVFSSGTQYF; cdr3_nt: TGTGCCTGGATTGGGGTGTTTAGTTCGGGAACGCAGTATTTT; j_call: TRBJ2-3; d_call: .; clone_size: .; v_call: TRBV30
cdr3_aa: CASSQGLIGEAFF; cdr3_nt: TGTGCCAGCAGTCAAGGACTTATTGGTGAAGCTTTCTTT; j_call: TRBJ1-1; d_call: .; clone_size: .; v_call: TRBV6-1
cdr3_aa: CASSRTGAYEQYF; cdr3_nt: TGTGCCAGCAGCCGAACAGGGGCCTACGAGCAGTACTTC; j_call: TRBJ2-7; d_call: TRBD1; clone_size: .; v_call: TRBV6-5
cdr3_aa: CASSLRDTIYF; cdr3_nt: TGTGCCAGCAGCTTACGGGACACCATATATTTT; j_call: TRBJ1-3; d_call: .; clone_size: .; v_call: TRBV7-2
cdr3_aa: CASSPSAQETQYF; cdr3_nt: TGTGCCAGCAGCCCTAGCGCCCAAGAGACCCAGTACTTC; j_call: TRBJ2-5; d_call: .; clone_size: .; v_call: TRBV7-3
cdr3_aa: CASGTRLEGGEQYF; cdr3_nt: TGCGCCAGCGGGACTAGATTGGAAGGCGGCGAGCAGTACTTC; j_call: TRBJ2-7; d_call: TRBD2; clone_size: .; v_call: TRBV4-3
cdr3_aa: CASMVDSLNTEAFF; cdr3_nt: TGCGCCAGCATGGTCGACAGCCTGAACACTGAAGCTTTCTTT; j_call: TRBJ1-1; d_call: .; clone_size: .; v_call: TRBV5-1
cdr3_aa: CASSVAGGGTGELFF; cdr3_nt: TGCGCCAGCAGCGTAGCGGGGGGTGGTACCGGGGAGCTGTTTTTT; j_call: TRBJ2-2; d_call: TRBD2; clone_size: .; v_call: TRBV4-1
cdr3_aa: CASSAGWQPVETQYF; cdr3_nt: TGTGCCAGCAGTGCGGGGTGGCAGCCAGTGGAGACCCAGTACTTC; j_call: TRBJ2-5; d_call: .; clone_size: .; v_call: TRBV2
cdr3_aa: CAWSPGVVNQPQHF; cdr3_nt: TGTGCCTGGAGTCCAGGGGTTGTCAATCAGCCCCAGCATTTT; j_call: TRBJ1-5; d_call: .; clone_size: .; v_call: TRBV30
cdr3_aa: CASSLDGLYGYTF; cdr3_nt: TGTGCCAGCAGCTTAGATGGCTTATATGGCTACACCTTC; j_call: TRBJ1-2; d_call: .; clone_size: few; v_call: TRBV11-2
cdr3_aa: CASTEPLSGGRDTQYF; cdr3_nt: TGTGCCAGCACCGAACCTCTTAGCGGGGGTCGGGATACGCAGTATTTT; j_call: TRBJ2-3; d_call: TRBD2; clone_size: .; v_call: TRBV7-2
cdr3_aa: CASSLGGAGNTIYF; cdr3_nt: TGTGCCAGCAGCTTGGGGGGAGCCGGAAACACCATATATTTT; j_call: TRBJ1-3; d_call: .; clone_size: .; v_call: TRBV7-6
cdr3_aa: CAWTQWEAGELFF; cdr3_nt: TGTGCCTGGACCCAATGGGAGGCCGGGGAGCTGTTTTTT; j_call: TRBJ2-2; d_call: .; clone_size: .; v_call: TRBV30
cdr3_aa: CASRQGDEKLFF; cdr3_nt: TGCGCCAGCCGACAGGGTGACGAAAAACTGTTTTTT; j_call: TRBJ1-4; d_call: TRBD1; clone_size: .; v_call: TRBV5-1
cdr3_aa: CASSQGAGTSAYEQYF; cdr3_nt: TGCGCCAGCAGCCAAGGGGCTGGGACTAGCGCCTACGAGCAGTACTTC; j_call: TRBJ2-7; d_call: TRBD2; clone_size: .; v_call: TRBV4-1
cdr3_aa: CASSERGTFGEAFF; cdr3_nt: TGTGCCAGCAGTGAGCGGGGGACATTCGGTGAGGCTTTCTTT; j_call: TRBJ1-1; d_call: .; clone_size: .; v_call: TRBV6-1
cdr3_aa: CAWSVTPGTGIGYTF; cdr3_nt: TGTGCCTGGAGTGTAACCCCCGGGACAGGGATCGGCTACACCTTC; j_call: TRBJ1-2; d_call: TRBD1; clone_size: .; v_call: TRBV30
cdr3_aa: CVRSGSRGASDTEAFF; cdr3_nt: TGTGTCAGAAGCGGATCCAGGGGGGCGAGTGACACTGAAGCTTTCTTT; j_call: TRBJ1-1; d_call: .; clone_size: .; v_call: TRBV7-5
cdr3_aa: CASRPLGLYGYTF; cdr3_nt: TGTGCCAGTAGGCCCCTTGGACTCTATGGCTACACCTTC; j_call: TRBJ1-2; d_call: .; clone_size: .; v_call: TRBV19
cdr3_aa: CAIRETPKTGDNSPLHF; cdr3_nt: TGTGCCATTCGGGAGACCCCTAAGACAGGGGACAATTCACCCCTCCACTTT; j_call: TRBJ1-6; d_call: TRBD1; clone_size: once; v_call: TRBV10-3
cdr3_aa: CASSSGGEQFF; cdr3_nt: TGTGCTAGCAGTTCGGGGGGTGAGCAGTTCTTC; j_call: TRBJ2-1; d_call: TRBD2; clone_size: .; v_call: TRBV7-7
cdr3_aa: CASSISGYGTF; cdr3_nt: TGTGCCAGTAGTATATCGGGTTACGGTACCTTC; j_call: TRBJ1-2; d_call: .; clone_size: .; v_call: TRBV19
cdr3_aa: CASSLEGQSGGYTF; cdr3_nt: TGTGCCAGCAGCTTAGAAGGACAGTCAGGTGGCTACACCTTC; j_call: TRBJ1-2; d_call: .; clone_size: .; v_call: TRBV7-2
cdr3_aa: CATSRDTGSYEQYF; cdr3_nt: TGTGCCACCAGCAGAGATACAGGTTCCTACGAGCAGTACTTC; j_call: TRBJ2-7; d_call: .; clone_size: few; v_call: TRBV15
cdr3_aa: CASSGTGRVNTEAFF; cdr3_nt: TGTGCCAGCAGCGGGACAGGGAGAGTGAACACTGAAGCTTTCTTT; j_call: TRBJ1-1; d_call: TRBD1; clone_size: once; v_call: TRBV5-4
cdr3_aa: CASSLKRGLLQGLHF; cdr3_nt: TGCGCCAGCAGCTTAAAGCGGGGCCTCCTCCAGGGCCTCCACTTT; j_call: TRBJ1-6; d_call: .; clone_size: .; v_call: TRBV5-1
cdr3_aa: CASSQGGDGGYEQYF; cdr3_nt: TGTGCCAGCAGCCAGGGAGGAGACGGGGGCTACGAGCAGTACTTC; j_call: TRBJ2-7; d_call: .; clone_size: .; v_call: TRBV7-2
cdr3_aa: CASSLEASGVPGELFF; cdr3_nt: TGCGCCAGCAGCTTGGAGGCTAGCGGGGTCCCCGGGGAGCTGTTTTTT; j_call: TRBJ2-2; d_call: TRBD2; clone_size: once; v_call: TRBV5-1
cdr3_aa: CASSLGRLSGRAWRTDTQYF; cdr3_nt: TGTGCCAGCAGCTTAGGGAGACTTAGCGGGAGGGCCTGGAGAACAGATACGCAGTATTTT; j_call: TRBJ2-3; d_call: TRBD2; clone_size: .; v_call: TRBV13
cdr3_aa: CSVEGRGLNTEAFF; cdr3_nt: TGCAGCGTTGAAGGCCGGGGGTTGAACACTGAAGCTTTCTTT; j_call: TRBJ1-1; d_call: .; clone_size: .; v_call: TRBV29-1
cdr3_aa: CASSLQGYGYTF; cdr3_nt: TGTGCCAGCAGCTTACAGGGCTATGGCTACACCTTC; j_call: TRBJ1-2; d_call: .; clone_size: .; v_call: TRBV7-2
cdr3_aa: CASSAHRETYNEQFF; cdr3_nt: TGTGCCAGCAGCGCGCACCGGGAGACCTACAATGAGCAGTTCTTC; j_call: TRBJ2-1; d_call: .; clone_size: .; v_call: TRBV7-9
cdr3_aa: CASSGSYFQARYEQYF; cdr3_nt: TGTGCCAGCAGCGGCTCCTATTTCCAGGCACGGTACGAGCAGTACTTC; j_call: TRBJ2-7; d_call: .; clone_size: .; v_call: TRBV9
cdr3_aa: CASSWGGQGGTEAFF; cdr3_nt: TGTGCCAGCAGCTGGGGCGGACAGGGGGGCACTGAAGCTTTCTTT; j_call: TRBJ1-1; d_call: TRBD1; clone_size: .; v_call: TRBV5-4
cdr3_aa: CASGLEDFYGPNTEAFF; cdr3_nt: TGTGCTAGTGGTTTGGAGGACTTTTACGGCCCGAACACTGAAGCTTTCTTT; j_call: TRBJ1-1; d_call: .; clone_size: .; v_call: TRBV12-5
cdr3_aa: CSVKRYSGTGQLEAFF; cdr3_nt: TGCAGCGTTAAACGTTACTCCGGGACAGGACAACTTGAAGCTTTCTTT; j_call: TRBJ1-1; d_call: TRBD1; clone_size: .; v_call: TRBV29-1
cdr3_aa: CASSLEAGYEQYF; cdr3_nt: TGTGCCAGCAGCTTAGAGGCGGGATACGAGCAGTACTTC; j_call: TRBJ2-7; d_call: .; clone_size: .; v_call: TRBV7-2
cdr3_aa: CASSVSFSSGANVLTF; cdr3_nt: TGTGCCAGCAGCGTATCTTTTTCCTCTGGGGCCAACGTCCTGACTTTC; j_call: TRBJ2-6; d_call: .; clone_size: .; v_call: TRBV9
cdr3_aa: CASSLQGASQPQHF; cdr3_nt: TGTGCCAGCAGCTTGCAGGGGGCAAGTCAGCCCCAGCATTTT; j_call: TRBJ1-5; d_call: TRBD1; clone_size: .; v_call: TRBV13